This section outlines one T cell receptor beta chain sequence together with its context. Assay: immunoSEQ multiplex PCR; the TCRdb copy retains only in-frame clones and omits some. The sample carries roughly 93,000 clones, roughly four fifths recorded once. These data belong to a study of OX40 agonist ivuxolimab in advanced cancers. Study background: A partial response was reached by three patients: one with hepatocellular carcinoma and two with cutaneous melanoma.

V dropped 0 bases and J dropped 8 bases, with 12 bases sitting between them. This CDR3 spans 15 amino acids. Germline V CDR1 and CDR2: SGHNT, YYREEE (reference sequence). The sequence was collected from an adult with an advanced solid tumor such as melanoma, head and neck, liver or kidney cancer. The rearrangement uses TRBV5-4 and TRBJ1-6; weak D call: TRBD1 (5 bases). Sequences were derived from CD4+ or CD8+ T cells sorted from blood, sampled in a trial of the OX40 agonist ivuxolimab. The CDR3 sequence is CASSLATGVDSPLHF. Here the CDR3 DNA reads TGTGCCAGCAGCTTGGCCACGGGGGTGGATTCACCCCTCCACTTT.